This T cell receptor (beta chain) stems from a study of cytomegalovirus exposure and HLA in healthy donors. Findings and limits, study-wide: It was reportedly the case that the classifier diagnosed cytomegalovirus status with high specificity and sensitivity. One later analysis reportedly identified an Asian-associated ancestry cluster that showed fewer N-insertions than the roughly 620-donor mean.

Concerning this clone itself: No antigen is known for it.

This CDR3 spans 14 amino acids. Germline V gene lookup returns CDR1 SGHAT and CDR2 FQNNGV. V trimming: 5 bases; J trimming: 3 bases; junction bases outside the gene matches: 4. Primers for the PCR totalled 60 Vbeta and 13 Jbeta. TCRdb keeps only in-frame clones here, not all; method: immunoSEQ multiplex PCR. The sample has about 170,000 clones; 75% to 90% are singletons. The chain joins TRBV11-2 to TRBJ1-2, with 9 bases matching TRBD1. The source is a boy between 2 and 10 years old in good health and CMV-seronegative. The sample consisted of PBMCs. As DNA, the CDR3 is TGTGCCAGCAGCCACCGACAGGGGGACTATGGCTACACCTTC. Its protein product is CASSHRQGDYGYTF.